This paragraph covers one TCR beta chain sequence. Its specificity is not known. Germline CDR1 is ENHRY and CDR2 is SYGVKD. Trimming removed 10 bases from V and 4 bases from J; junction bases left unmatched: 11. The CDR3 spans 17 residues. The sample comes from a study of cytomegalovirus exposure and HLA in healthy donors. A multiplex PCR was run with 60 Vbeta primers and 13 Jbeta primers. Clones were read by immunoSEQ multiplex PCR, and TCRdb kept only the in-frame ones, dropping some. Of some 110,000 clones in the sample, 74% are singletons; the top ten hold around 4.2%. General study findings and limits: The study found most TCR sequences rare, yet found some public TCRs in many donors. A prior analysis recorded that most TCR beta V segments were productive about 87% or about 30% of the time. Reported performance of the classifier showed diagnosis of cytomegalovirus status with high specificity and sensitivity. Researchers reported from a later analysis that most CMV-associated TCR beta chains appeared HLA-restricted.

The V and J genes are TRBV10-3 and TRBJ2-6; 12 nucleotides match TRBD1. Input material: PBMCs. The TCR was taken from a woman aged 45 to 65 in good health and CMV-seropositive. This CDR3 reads CATRMGQGASGANVLTF. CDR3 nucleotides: TGTGCCACAAGAATGGGACAGGGGGCTTCGGGGGCCAACGTCCTGACTTTC.